The 27 T cell receptor beta chains reported below all come from one sample, sequenced in a study of CD8 T cells in ankylosing spondylitis. Each CDR3 protein gets one entry after TCRdb re-called the 5' RACE reads with MiXCR. The sample carries some 240,000 distinct CDR3 sequences, 20% to 30% recorded once. Specimen: blood, either unsorted or a sorted T cell fraction (not recorded which). These receptors originate from a male donor with ankylosing spondylitis or in good health (not recorded which).

This clonotype was picked up many times. The CDR3 loop reads CSARDGGIQHYGYTF. CDR3 bases: TGCAGTGCTAGAGATGGAGGGATTCAGCACTATGGCTACACCTTC. V gene TRBV20-1 combines with J gene TRBJ1-2; D not certain. In germline, CDR1 is DFQATT, CDR2 SNEGSKA (reference sequence). With 0 bases removed from V and 3 bases from J, the gap between germline ends came to 14 bases. The CDR3 totals 15 residues.

This clonotype appeared many times. The chain has TRBV7-8 and TRBJ2-2; no definite D call. Trimming shortened V by 10 bases and J by 7 bases, and 16 bases separated the two germline ends. Looked up from germline, CDR1 is SGHVS and CDR2 is FQNEAQ. There are 13 residues in the CDR3. CDR3 bases: TGTGCCAACCAAAACCCATCGGGCGGGGAGCTGTTTTTT. This encodes CANQNPSGGELFF.

This clonotype was seen many times. The chain uses TRBV29-1 and TRBJ2-1; no clear D. CDR1 and CDR2 (germline): SQVTM, ANQGSEA. Deletions cut 6 bases from V and 4 bases from J, with 28 bases between. The CDR3 covers 18 residues. This CDR3 reads CSVQGRPNPSRPYNEQFF. In DNA, the CDR3 is TGCAGCGTCCAAGGACGGCCCAACCCCTCAAGGCCATACAATGAGCAGTTCTTC.

This clonotype was observed a handful of times. This rearrangement joins TRBV7-6 to TRBJ2-5; 9 bases map to TRBD2. V dropped 1 base and J dropped 5; count of bases not matched to a gene: 8. Germline loops: CDR1 SGHVS, CDR2 FNYEAQ. The length of the CDR3 is 16 residues. CDR3 region: CASSLGGGGASETQYF. The CDR3 DNA sequence: TGTGCCAGCAGCTTAGGTGGCGGGGGGGCATCCGAGACCCAGTACTTC.

This clonotype was detected many times. The J gene is TRBJ2-1, the V gene TRBV25-1; the D gene is possibly TRBD1 (6 bases). This CDR3 has 15 residues. With 3 bases removed from V and 5 bases from J, the gap between germline ends came to 14 bases. CDR1 is MGHDK and CDR2 is SYGVNS in the germline V gene. CDR3 nucleotides: TGTGCCAGCAGTGAGCGGACAGTGAGGGACAATGAGCAGTTCTTC. Protein product: CASSERTVRDNEQFF. Filled out from reference TRBV25-1 and TRBJ2-1, the complete variable domain reads EADIYQTPRYLVIGTGKKITLECSQTMGHDKMYWYQQDPGMELHLIHYSYGVNSTEKGDLSSESTVSRIRTEHFPLTLESARPSHTSQYLCASSERTVRDNEQFFGPGTRLTVL.

This clonotype was observed at least ten times. The rearrangement links TRBV21-1 to TRBJ2-7; the table's TRBD1 call for D was not verified on the DNA. TRBV21-1 is a recognized pseudogene. CDR3 length: 14 amino acids. The DNA of the CDR3 is TGTGCCAGCAGCAAAAGACAGGGAGGGGACGAGCAGTACTTC. It yields the protein CASSKRQGGDEQYF.

This clonotype was seen only a few times. This chain uses TRBV20-1 with TRBJ2-5; D not certain. The CDR3 length is 14 residues. Per germline, CDR1 DFQATT and CDR2 SNEGSKA (reference sequence). V was cut by 1 base and J by 2 bases, with 11 bases left in between. Here the CDR3 reads CSARGLRPQETQYF. CDR3 in DNA: TGCAGTGCTAGAGGACTCCGACCTCAAGAGACCCAGTACTTC.

This clonotype was counted many times. The chain is built from TRBV4-2 and TRBJ2-2; D is tentatively TRBD1 or TRBD2 (6 bases each). CDR1 is LGHNA, CDR2 YNFKEQ, per germline. With 4 bases removed from V and 0 bases from J, the gap between germline ends came to 21 bases. The CDR3 runs to 19 residues. CDR3 DNA: TGTGCCAGCAGCCTGACTTGGGGAGAGGGGGGAACGAACACCGGGGAGCTGTTTTTT. It specifies CASSLTWGEGGTNTGELFF.

This clonotype appeared many times. Here the CDR3 DNA reads TGTGCCAGCAGTTTTTTTTTATATGGCATAAGGGACCTTAGCAATCAGCCCCAGCATTTT. Its protein product is CASSFFLYGIRDLSNQPQHF. The V and J genes are TRBV28 and TRBJ1-5; a possible D gene is TRBD1 (5 bases). Germline V gene sequence: CDR1 MDHEN, CDR2 SYDVKM. V was shortened by 3 bases and J by 0 bases, with 24 bases between the two germline ends. The CDR3 is 20 residues long. Combining the CDR3 with reference TRBV28 and TRBJ1-5 gives the whole variable domain DVKVTQSSRYLVKRTGEKVFLECVQDMDHENMFWYRQDPGLGLRLIYFSYDVKMKEKGDIPEGYSVSREKKERFSLILESASTNQTSMYLCASSFFLYGIRDLSNQPQHFGDGTRLSIL.

The gene calls are TRBV20-1 and TRBJ2-7, with 9 bases lining up with TRBD1. This CDR3 is 15 amino acids long. Germline values: CDR1 DFQATT, CDR2 SNEGSKA (reference sequence). The ends lost 0 bases at V and 3 bases at J; junction bases unmatched: 6. The DNA of the CDR3 is TGCAGTGCTAGAGACACCGGGACAGGGATCTACGAGCAGTACTTC. Translation gives CSARDTGTGIYEQYF.

This clonotype has at least ten counts. CDR3 amino acids: CASIDPGRATGELFF. DNA for the CDR3: TGCGCCAGCATTGACCCAGGGAGGGCCACCGGGGAGCTGTTTTTT. V usage is TRBV5-1 and J usage is TRBJ2-2; 7 bases align to TRBD2. The germline V gene encodes CDR1 SGHRS and CDR2 YFSETQ. Trimming cost V 6 bases and J 4 bases; bases outside gene matches: 9. The CDR3 runs 15 residues.

V usage is TRBV11-2 and J usage is TRBJ2-5; 7 positions match TRBD2. V dropped 4 bases and J dropped 1; count of bases not matched to a gene: 6. The CDR3 runs 15 residues. Per germline, CDR1 SGHAT and CDR2 FQNNGV. The CDR3 is CASSSNTGGQETQYF. The CDR3 bases are TGTGCCAGCAGCTCAAACACGGGGGGCCAAGAGACCCAGTACTTC.

The chain has TRBV11-1 and TRBJ2-7; D remains ambiguous. This CDR3 spans 13 amino acids. Per the germline V gene, CDR1 is SGHAT and CDR2 is FQDESV (reference sequence). The V and J ends lost 6 bases and 2 bases respectively, with 11 bases between them. CDR3 bases: TGTGCCAGCAGATTGTCCCCAGCCTACGAGCAGTACTTC. Translated: CASRLSPAYEQYF.

V and J are TRBV27 and TRBJ1-6; D is possibly TRBD1 (6 bases). The CDR3 extends over 15 amino acids. The V end was cut by 1 base, the J end by 7 bases, with 11 bases between. Germline-derived CDR1 and CDR2 are MNHEY and SMNVEV (reference sequence). CDR3 in amino acids: CASSLYRVGNSPLHF. The CDR3 DNA is TGTGCCAGCAGTTTATACAGGGTGGGCAATTCACCCCTCCACTTT.

The rearrangement joins TRBV29-1 to TRBJ2-1, with no clear D. Germline V gene data show CDR1 as SQVTM and CDR2 as ANQGSEA. This CDR3 contains 12 residues. The germline V and J ends were trimmed by 5 bases and 9 bases, with 14 bases remaining between them. CDR3 nucleotides: TGCAGCGTTAGTGTAGGGATGGGTGAGCAGTTCTTC. It translates to CSVSVGMGEQFF.

This clonotype was found many times. The genes are TRBV20-1 and TRBJ2-1, with 8 bases aligning to TRBD2. CDR1 and CDR2 from the germline V gene are DFQATT and SNEGSKA (reference sequence). V trimming: 3 bases; J trimming: 4 bases; junction bases outside the gene matches: 2. The CDR3 sequence is 13 residues long. CDR3 DNA: TGCAGTGCTAGGACTAGCGCGTACAATGAGCAGTTCTTC. Translating it yields CSARTSAYNEQFF.

This clonotype was seen at least ten times. The rearrangement uses TRBV12-3 or TRBV12-4 and TRBJ2-2; D unresolved. Trimming left V 6 bases short and J 2 bases short, with 16 bases between. This CDR3 contains 16 residues. The CDR3 DNA follows: TGTGCCAGCAGGTCCCTTGGACGCGATAACACCGGGGAGCTGTTTTTT. As protein: CASRSLGRDNTGELFF.

V and J are TRBV20-1 and TRBJ2-7; 8 nucleotides match TRBD2. The CDR3 sequence is 16 residues long. The trim removed 3 bases at V and 5 bases at J, leaving 15 bases unmatched. Germline assignment: CDR1 DFQATT and CDR2 SNEGSKA (reference sequence). The CDR3 is CSASRGGVISVHEQYF. The CDR3 DNA reads TGCAGTGCTAGCCGGGGGGGGGTTATTTCAGTGCACGAGCAGTACTTC.

The V call is TRBV12-3 or TRBV12-4, the J call TRBJ2-7, with 9 positions matching TRBD2. The junction had 7 bases not matched to a gene; V was cut back by 7 bases and J by 3 bases. The CDR3 extends over 14 amino acids. CDR3 protein: CASKATSGNYEQYF. CDR3 bases: TGTGCCAGCAAGGCGACTAGCGGTAACTACGAGCAGTACTTC.

This clonotype showed up many times. One end of the junction does not line up with germline, which may come from a read error. The chain uses TRBV11-2 and TRBJ1-1; maybe TRBD1 (5 bases). CDR1 and CDR2 from the germline V gene are SGHAT and FQNNGV. The CDR3 totals 11 residues. The CDR3 here is CASSTDSPITF. The CDR3 DNA sequence: TGTGCCAGCAGTACTGACAGCCCGATTACCTTT.

In this sample, this clonotype turned up many times. J is TRBJ2-2 and V is TRBV12-3 or TRBV12-4; no definite D call. Trimming shortened V by 6 bases and J by 0 bases, and 8 bases separated the two germline ends. The CDR3 loop spans 14 amino acids. The CDR3 nucleotides read TGTGCCAGCAGACGCCTAGCGAACACCGGGGAGCTGTTTTTT. Protein: CASRRLANTGELFF.

Many counts were recorded for this clonotype. The rearrangement links TRBV20-1 to TRBJ2-5; D gene unclear. Germline CDR1 and CDR2: DFQATT and SNEGSKA (reference sequence). This CDR3 comprises 9 residues. The V and J ends lost 7 bases and 3 bases respectively, with 3 bases between them. Here the CDR3 reads CSGKETQYF. The DNA for the CDR3 is TGCAGTGGCAAAGAGACCCAGTACTTC.

The chain couples TRBV6-1 to TRBJ2-5; possibly TRBD2 for D (7 bases). V was pared by 2 bases and J by 0 bases, with 16 bases between. The germline V gene has CDR1 MNHNS and CDR2 SASEGT. This CDR3 region has 17 residues. The chain's CDR3 is CASSETLAGAYQETQYF. CDR3 bases: TGTGCCAGCAGTGAAACCTTGGCGGGGGCGTACCAAGAGACCCAGTACTTC.

The rearrangement links TRBV28 to TRBJ2-1, with D possibly called TRBD1 or TRBD2 (6 bases each). The CDR3 is 16 amino acids. Germline V CDR1 and CDR2: MDHEN, SYDVKM. Deletions cut 5 bases from V and 3 bases from J, with 17 bases between. The CDR3 is CASSGGGTFLYNEQFF. CDR3 nucleotide sequence: TGTGCCAGCAGTGGAGGGGGGACCTTCCTCTACAATGAGCAGTTCTTC. Using reference TRBV28 and TRBJ2-1 for the parts outside the CDR3, the full variable domain is DVKVTQSSRYLVKRTGEKVFLECVQDMDHENMFWYRQDPGLGLRLIYFSYDVKMKEKGDIPEGYSVSREKKERFSLILESASTNQTSMYLCASSGGGTFLYNEQFFGPGTRLTVL.

This clonotype was detected only once. V is TRBV6-5 and J is TRBJ2-4, with 7 positions matching TRBD1. The J segment lost 4 bases and the V segment lost 5 bases, leaving 11 bases of the junction unmatched. This CDR3 contains 16 residues. Germline V CDR1 and CDR2: MNHEY, SVGAGI. Here the CDR3 reads CASSPQLGTVKNIQYF. The CDR3 DNA reads TGTGCCAGCAGTCCCCAATTGGGGACAGTTAAAAACATTCAGTACTTC.

This clonotype has at least ten counts. The V and J genes are TRBV10-2 and TRBJ1-5; the D gene is possibly TRBD1 (6 bases). Trimming removed 8 bases at V and 0 bases at J, with 14 bases between. This CDR3 contains 15 residues. Germline V lookup: CDR1 WSHSY, CDR2 SAAADI. The CDR3 sequence is CASGKTGNSNQPQHF. CDR3 nucleotide sequence: TGCGCCAGCGGGAAGACAGGTAATAGCAATCAGCCCCAGCATTTT.

The gene calls are TRBV20-1 and TRBJ2-7, with D maybe TRBD2 (5 bases). Germline V lookup: CDR1 DFQATT, CDR2 SNEGSKA (reference sequence). Between the trimmed V and J ends, which lost 1 base and 5 bases, there was a span of 9 bases. The CDR3 is 12 amino acids. Written as DNA, the CDR3 is TGCAGTGCTAGAGGGCTAGCCGACGAGCAGTACTTC. The encoded protein is CSARGLADEQYF.